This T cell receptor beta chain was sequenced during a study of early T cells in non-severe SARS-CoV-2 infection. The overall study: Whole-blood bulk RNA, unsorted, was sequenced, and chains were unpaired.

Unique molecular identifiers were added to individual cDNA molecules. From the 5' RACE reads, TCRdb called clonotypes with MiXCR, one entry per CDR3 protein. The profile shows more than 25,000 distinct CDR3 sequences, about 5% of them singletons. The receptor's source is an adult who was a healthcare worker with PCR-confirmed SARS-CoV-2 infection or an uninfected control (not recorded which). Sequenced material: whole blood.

CDR3 coding DNA: TGTGCCAGCAGCTTGGGCGTTGGGGGCCCCGAGCAGTACTTC. This sequence encodes CASSLGVGGPEQYF. This chain connects TRBV7-9 to TRBJ2-7, with TRBD1 as a possible D gene (6 bases). CDR3 length: 14 amino acids. Germline V gene sequence: CDR1 SEHNR, CDR2 FQNEAQ (reference sequence). V was trimmed by 3 bases and J by 6 bases, leaving 15 bases between them.